The clone carrying this TCR beta chain was found a few times. What it binds is unknown. Constant-segment primers were used for 5'RACE, and the resulting TCR alpha and TCR beta cDNA libraries carried sample barcodes and UMIs. Via MiXCR, TCRdb re-called the 5' RACE reads, giving one row per CDR3 protein. Counted here are approximately 560,000 distinct CDR3 sequences, 15% to 20% occurring once; the ten biggest clones make up roughly 8.2%. The V gene lost 5 bases and the J gene lost 0 bases, with 7 bases spanning the gap. The CDR3 totals 13 residues. Germline CDR1 and CDR2: SEHNR and FQNEAQ (reference sequence). This specimen belongs to a study of T-cell memory formation after mild COVID-19. Points from the study as a whole: Confirmation of SARS-CoV-2 specificity was lacking for second-wave clones peaking day 37. Within pre-infection memory, some responding clones were found, suggesting cross-reactive memory joined.

The rearrangement joins TRBV7-9 to TRBJ1-1; no clear D. Input material: PBMCs or a T cell subset sorted from them (not recorded which). This clonotype was sampled from an adult woman who had mild COVID-19 (a few samples of this study predate the infection). Cell type and time point are not known. The CDR3 DNA follows: TGTGCCAGCAGCGTCCCCGTGAACACTGAAGCTTTCTTT. It is translated as CASSVPVNTEAFF.